This T cell receptor beta chain was found in a study of beta chain features in type 1 diabetes. This clone was detected only a few times. CDR1 is MNHEY and CDR2 is SVGAGI in the germline V gene. There are 12 residues in the CDR3. The V and J ends lost 6 bases and 5 bases respectively, with 10 bases between them. Expressed TCRB transcripts were sequenced, since all the RNA that had been isolated was reverse transcribed. Generated by immunoSEQ multiplex PCR, the TCRdb table keeps only in-frame clones and is missing some. The sample contains hundreds of thousands of clones, 11% of which appear only once.

The rearrangement links TRBV6-5 to TRBJ2-5, with no clear D. The source is a woman under 40 in good health. The sequencing sample was made of naive CD4+ T cells from blood. The CDR3 reads CASSAEWETQYF. In DNA, the CDR3 is TGTGCCAGCAGCGCGGAATGGGAGACCCAGTACTTC.